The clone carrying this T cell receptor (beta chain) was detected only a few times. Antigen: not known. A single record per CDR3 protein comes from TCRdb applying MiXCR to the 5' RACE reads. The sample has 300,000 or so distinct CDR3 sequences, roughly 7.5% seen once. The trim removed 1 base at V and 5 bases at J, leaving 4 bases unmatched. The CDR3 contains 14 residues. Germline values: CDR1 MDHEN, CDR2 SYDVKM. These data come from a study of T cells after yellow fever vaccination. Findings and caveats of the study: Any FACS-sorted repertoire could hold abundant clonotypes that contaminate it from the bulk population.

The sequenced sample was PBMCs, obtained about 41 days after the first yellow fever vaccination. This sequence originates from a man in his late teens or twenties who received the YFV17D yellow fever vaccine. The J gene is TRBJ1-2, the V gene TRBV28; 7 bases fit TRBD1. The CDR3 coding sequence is TGTGCCAGCAGTTTATCCCCCAGGGGGTATGGCTACACCTTC. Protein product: CASSLSPRGYGYTF.